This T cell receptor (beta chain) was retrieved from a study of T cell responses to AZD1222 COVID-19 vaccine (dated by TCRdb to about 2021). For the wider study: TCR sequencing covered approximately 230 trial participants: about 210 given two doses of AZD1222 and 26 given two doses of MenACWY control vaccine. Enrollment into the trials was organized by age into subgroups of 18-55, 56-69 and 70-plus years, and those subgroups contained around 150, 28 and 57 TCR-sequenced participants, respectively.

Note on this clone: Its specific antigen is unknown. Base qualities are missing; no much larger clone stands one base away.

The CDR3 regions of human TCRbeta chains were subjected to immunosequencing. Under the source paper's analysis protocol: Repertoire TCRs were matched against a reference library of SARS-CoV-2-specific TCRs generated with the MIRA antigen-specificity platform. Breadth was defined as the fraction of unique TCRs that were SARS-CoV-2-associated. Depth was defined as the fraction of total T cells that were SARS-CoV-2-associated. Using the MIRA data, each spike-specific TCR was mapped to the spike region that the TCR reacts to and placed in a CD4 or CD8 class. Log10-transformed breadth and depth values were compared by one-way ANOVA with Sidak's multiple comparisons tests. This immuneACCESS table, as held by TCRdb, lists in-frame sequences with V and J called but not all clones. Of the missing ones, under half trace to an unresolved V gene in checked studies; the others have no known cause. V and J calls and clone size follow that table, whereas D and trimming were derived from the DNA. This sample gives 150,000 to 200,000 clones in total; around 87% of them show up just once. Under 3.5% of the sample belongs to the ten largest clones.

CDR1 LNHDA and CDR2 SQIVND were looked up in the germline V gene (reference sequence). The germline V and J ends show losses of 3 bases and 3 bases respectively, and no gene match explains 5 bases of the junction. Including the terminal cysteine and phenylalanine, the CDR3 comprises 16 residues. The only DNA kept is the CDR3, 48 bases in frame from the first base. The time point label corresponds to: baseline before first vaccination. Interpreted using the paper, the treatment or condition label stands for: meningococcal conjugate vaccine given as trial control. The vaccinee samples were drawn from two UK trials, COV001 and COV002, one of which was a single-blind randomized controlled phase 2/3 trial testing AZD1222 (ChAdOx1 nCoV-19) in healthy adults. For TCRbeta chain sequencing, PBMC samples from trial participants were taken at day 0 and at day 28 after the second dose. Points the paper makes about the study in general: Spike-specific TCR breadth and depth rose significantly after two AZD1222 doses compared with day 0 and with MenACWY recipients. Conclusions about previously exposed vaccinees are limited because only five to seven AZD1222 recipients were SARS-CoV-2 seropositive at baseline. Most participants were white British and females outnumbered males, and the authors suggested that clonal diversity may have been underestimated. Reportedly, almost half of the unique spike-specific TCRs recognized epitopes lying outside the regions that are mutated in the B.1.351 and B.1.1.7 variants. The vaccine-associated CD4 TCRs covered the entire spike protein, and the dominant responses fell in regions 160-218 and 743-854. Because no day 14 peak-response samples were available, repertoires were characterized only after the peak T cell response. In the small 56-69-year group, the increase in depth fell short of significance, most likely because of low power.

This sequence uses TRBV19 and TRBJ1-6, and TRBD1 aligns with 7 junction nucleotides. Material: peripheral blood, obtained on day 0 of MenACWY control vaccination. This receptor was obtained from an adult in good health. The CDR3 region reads CASSMRTGYYNSPLHF. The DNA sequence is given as TGTGCCAGTAGTATGAGGACAGGCTACTATAATTCACCCCTCCACTTT.